This passage covers 26 T cell receptor beta chains from one sample sequenced in a study of blood T cell repertoires in COVID-19. The repertoire was sequenced with immunoSEQ multiplex PCR; TCRdb's copy has only in-frame clones and lacks some. The sample comprises 250,000 to 300,000 clones, roughly 85% of which are singletons, and more than 4% rests with the top ten. The sample taken for sequencing was PBMCs or T cells enriched from blood (not recorded which). Receptors were obtained from a man aged 40-49 years who had been exposed to COVID-19.

This clone was detected once. This sequence joins TRBV12-3 or TRBV12-4 and TRBJ1-2; D is uncertain. Trimming removed 1 base from V and 6 bases from J, with 9 bases in between. There are 13 residues in the CDR3. Here the CDR3 DNA reads TGTGCCAGCAGTTTAGTCCAGGATAATGGCTACACCTTC. Translated: CASSLVQDNGYTF.

The chain joins TRBV12-3 or TRBV12-4 to TRBJ2-2, with TRBD2 as a possible D gene (6 bases). Trimming stripped 8 bases from V and 5 bases from J, with 12 bases between. The CDR3 is 13 residues long. As DNA, the CDR3 is TGTGCCAGCGGGACTTCTGGAACCGGGGAGCTGTTTTTT. Translating gives CASGTSGTGELFF.

V is TRBV19 and J is TRBJ2-7; 10 nucleotides align to TRBD1. J gave up 3 bases and V 5 bases, and 10 bases lay outside the gene matches. Germline V gene data show CDR1 as LNHDA and CDR2 as SQIVND (reference sequence). The CDR3 has 16 amino acids. DNA of the CDR3: TGTGCCAGTAGTTTTAGACAGGGGGCGACCGTCTACGAGCAGTACTTC. Its translation is CASSFRQGATVYEQYF.

The J gene is TRBJ2-7, the V gene TRBV2; D is uncertain. Trimming removed 5 bases from V and 3 bases from J, with 14 bases in between. The CDR3 covers 14 residues. Germline loops: CDR1 SNHLY, CDR2 FYNNEI. The CDR3 bases are TGTGCCAGCAGTCCGGAACTAAAACACTACGAGCAGTACTTC. As protein: CASSPELKHYEQYF.

The V gene is TRBV24-1, the J gene TRBJ2-1, with a possible D match to TRBD2 (6 bases). CDR3 length equals 15 residues. V shed 6 bases and J shed 5 bases, with 16 bases lying between them. CDR1 and CDR2 (germline): KGHDR, SFDVKD. In nucleotides, the CDR3 is TGTGCCACCAGTCGGGTGGGCGCGGGAAACAATGAGCAGTTCTTC. It codes for CATSRVGAGNNEQFF.

V and J are TRBV16 and TRBJ2-1; the D is unclear. Trimming cost V 2 bases and J 7 bases, with 9 bases left between them. This CDR3 spans 13 amino acids. Looked up from germline, CDR1 is KGHSY and CDR2 is FQNENV. The CDR3 loop reads CASSQPLMNEQFF. CDR3 nucleotide sequence: TGTGCCAGCAGCCAACCTTTAATGAATGAGCAGTTCTTC.

This chain connects TRBV5-4 to TRBJ2-2, with a tentative D call TRBD2 (6 bases). Germline CDR1 is SGHNT and CDR2 is YYREEE (reference sequence). This CDR3 has 15 residues. Trimming took off 1 base at V and 5 bases at J, with 12 bases between the two ends. In nucleotides, the CDR3 is TGTGCCAGCAGCTTGCGGCGGGCGGGGACCGGGGAGCTGTTTTTT. Its protein product is CASSLRRAGTGELFF.

With regard to this clone: Other DNA sequences in the same sample also yield this CDR3. The genes are TRBV7-3 and TRBJ1-1; 7 positions match TRBD1. Germline V lookup: CDR1 SGHTA, CDR2 FQGTGA. Unmatched junction bases numbered 5, after V lost 6 bases and J lost 4 bases. The CDR3 totals 13 residues. This CDR3 is CASSSGGGTEAFF. In DNA, the CDR3 is TGTGCCAGCAGTTCAGGGGGTGGCACTGAAGCTTTCTTT.

The chain carries TRBV6-1 and TRBJ2-7; D gene uncertain. The germline V gene encodes CDR1 MNHNS and CDR2 SASEGT. CDR3 length: 16 residues. Between the trimmed V and J ends, which lost 0 bases and 2 bases, there was a span of 14 bases. The DNA of the CDR3 is TGTGCCAGCAGTGAAGCGTCCCGAGGATTCCCCTACGAGCAGTACTTC. Protein product: CASSEASRGFPYEQYF.

This clone was detected a few times. The chain links TRBV5-6 to TRBJ2-3; tentatively, D is TRBD2 (5 bases). This CDR3 has 15 residues. Deletions cut 3 bases from V and 7 bases from J, with 18 bases between. CDR1 SGHDT and CDR2 YYEEEE come from the germline V gene. CDR3 sequence: CASSSMSGNWNTQYF. CDR3 in DNA: TGTGCCAGCAGCTCTATGAGCGGCAATTGGAATACGCAGTATTTT. The full variable domain, in which reference TRBV5-6 and TRBJ2-3 provide the parts outside the CDR3, is DAGVTQSPTHLIKTRGQQVTLRCSPKSGHDTVSWYQQALGQGPQFIFQYYEEEERQRGNFPDRFSGHQFPNYSSELNVNALLLGDSALYLCASSSMSGNWNTQYFGPGTRLTVL.

J is TRBJ2-5 and V is TRBV11-2; perhaps TRBD2 as D (6 bases). This CDR3 contains 15 residues. Between the trimmed V and J ends, which lost 5 bases and 3 bases, there was a span of 16 bases. Per the germline V gene, CDR1 is SGHAT and CDR2 is FQNNGV. CDR3 sequence reads: CASSQRGTPKETQYF. The CDR3 DNA follows: TGTGCCAGCAGCCAAAGAGGGACTCCGAAAGAGACCCAGTACTTC.

The chain carries TRBV15 and TRBJ1-5; no definite D call. Between the trimmed V and J ends, which lost 5 bases and 0 bases, there was a span of 5 bases. Germline CDR1 reads LNHNV; CDR2 reads YYDKDF (reference sequence). This CDR3 is built from 13 residues. The CDR3 nucleotides read TGTGCCACCAGCGTCGGTAGCAATCAGCCCCAGCATTTT. Amino acid sequence: CATSVGSNQPQHF.

The CDR3 bases are TGTGCCAGCAGCGATGACCTAGGAGGGGTCACTGAAGCTTTCTTT. Residues: CASSDDLGGVTEAFF. This rearrangement joins TRBV7-6 to TRBJ1-1; D might be TRBD1 (5 bases). Germline-derived CDR1 and CDR2 are SGHVS and FNYEAQ. The V gene lost 5 bases and the J gene lost 4 bases, with 17 bases spanning the gap. The CDR3 spans 15 residues.

In this sample, this clone turned up once. The chain carries TRBV5-4 and TRBJ2-2; 14 bases match TRBD2. The CDR3 length is 16 residues. Germline CDR1 is SGHNT and CDR2 is YYREEE (reference sequence). J lost 6 bases, V lost 4 bases, and 5 bases had no gene match. For the CDR3, the DNA is TGTGCCAGCAGCCCCGGGACTAGCGGGAGATCCGGGGAGCTGTTTTTT. This encodes CASSPGTSGRSGELFF.

This clone was seen a single time. This chain uses TRBV19 with TRBJ2-2; no firm D call. This CDR3 contains 13 residues. The V and J ends lost 1 base and 6 bases respectively, with 6 bases between them. In germline, CDR1 is LNHDA, CDR2 SQIVND (reference sequence). The DNA for the CDR3 is TGTGCCAGTAGTATAGGAGTTTCCGGGGAGCTGTTTTTT. This sequence encodes CASSIGVSGELFF.

The gene calls are TRBV18 and TRBJ2-3; 8 nucleotides align to TRBD2. The CDR3 consists of 16 residues. Germline V gene sequence: CDR1 KGHSH, CDR2 LQKENI. Trimming removed 2 bases from V and 5 bases from J; junction bases left unmatched: 9. DNA of the CDR3: TGTGCCAGCTCACCAACTAGCGGAACCGGAGGAGATACGCAGTATTTT. The encoded protein is CASSPTSGTGGDTQYF.

The rearrangement joins TRBV11-2 to TRBJ2-5; a weak D match, TRBD2 (6 bases). The V end lost 1 base, the J end lost 1 base, and 10 bases lay between the germline ends. The germline V gene has CDR1 SGHAT and CDR2 FQNNGV. There are 15 residues in the CDR3. The chain's CDR3 is CASSLGLVTQETQYF. The CDR3 nucleotides read TGTGCCAGCAGCTTAGGACTAGTGACCCAAGAGACCCAGTACTTC.

V gene TRBV2 combines with J gene TRBJ1-4; D might be TRBD1 (5 bases). V lost 8 bases to trimming and J lost 2 bases, with 9 bases between them. CDR1 and CDR2 from the germline V gene are SNHLY and FYNNEI. CDR3 length equals 13 residues. The CDR3 coding sequence is TGTGCCAGCGGGAGGGGTACTAATGAAAAACTGTTTTTT. Its translation: CASGRGTNEKLFF.

The V call is TRBV28, the J call TRBJ1-2, with a tentative D call TRBD1 (5 bases). The CDR3 covers 14 residues. Germline V lookup: CDR1 MDHEN, CDR2 SYDVKM. V shed 1 base and J shed 3 bases, with 9 bases lying between them. Written as DNA, the CDR3 is TGTGCCAGCAGTTTATCCGACAGATACTATGGCTACACCTTC. It specifies CASSLSDRYYGYTF.

The rearrangement uses TRBV3-1 (or the pseudogene TRBV3-2) and TRBJ2-5; D gene ambiguous. V was trimmed by 0 bases and J by 5 bases, leaving 19 bases between them. There are 17 residues in the CDR3. The V gene's germline CDR1 is LGHDT and CDR2 YNNKEL (reference sequence). In nucleotides, the CDR3 is TGTGCCAGCAGCCAAGAGTTCGAAAGGTGGTCGAGGGAGACCCAGTACTTC. Amino acid sequence: CASSQEFERWSRETQYF.

The chain has TRBV7-6 and TRBJ1-5, with 7 bases lining up with TRBD1. V lost 1 base to trimming and J lost 5 bases; unmatched junction nucleotides: 8. CDR3 length: 16 amino acids. The germline CDR1 and CDR2 sequences are SGHVS and FNYEAQ. CDR3 DNA sequence: TGTGCCAGCAGCTTAGGGGACAGCCGATTATATCAGCCCCAGCATTTT. It codes for CASSLGDSRLYQPQHF.

The chain couples TRBV4-2 to TRBJ1-6; D is unclear. The CDR3 length is 15 residues. Germline assignment: CDR1 LGHNA and CDR2 YNFKEQ. V dropped 4 bases and J dropped 8 bases, with 15 bases sitting between them. The CDR3 is CASSLFPESDSPLHF. The CDR3 region has the DNA TGTGCCAGCAGCCTTTTCCCGGAAAGCGATTCACCCCTCCACTTT.

The CDR3 nucleotides are TGTGCCACCAGTGTTATCGGGGACTCGATTAACTATGGCTACACCTTC. Protein product: CATSVIGDSINYGYTF. The chain carries TRBV24-1 and TRBJ1-2; possibly TRBD1 for D (5 bases). The V gene lost 5 bases and the J gene lost 1 base, with 16 bases spanning the gap. CDR1 is KGHDR and CDR2 is SFDVKD in the germline V gene. This CDR3 region has 16 residues.

This chain joins TRBV12-5 and TRBJ1-2, with TRBD1 identical over 7 bases. Germline trimming cut 6 bases from V and 8 bases from J; bases unmatched to any gene: 3. From germline, CDR1 is LGHNT and CDR2 FRNRAP. The CDR3 totals 11 residues. The DNA of the CDR3 is TGTGCTAGTGGGACAGGGACCGGCTACACCTTC. Amino acids: CASGTGTGYTF.

The V call is TRBV3-1 (or the pseudogene TRBV3-2), the J call TRBJ1-1; 7 bases line up with TRBD1. In germline, CDR1 is LGHDT, CDR2 YNNKEL (reference sequence). The CDR3 is made up of 12 amino acids. J lost 11 bases, V lost 4 bases, and 7 bases had no gene match. CDR3 loop: CASSRTQGSAFF. CDR3 sequence (DNA): TGTGCCAGCAGCCGGACACAGGGGTCGGCTTTCTTT.

J is TRBJ2-3 and V is TRBV12-3 or TRBV12-4, with D unclear. The V and J ends lost 3 bases and 6 bases respectively, with 4 bases between them. The CDR3 runs to 11 residues. As DNA, the CDR3 is TGTGCCAGCAGTTTCAGGGATACGCAGTATTTT. It yields the protein CASSFRDTQYF.